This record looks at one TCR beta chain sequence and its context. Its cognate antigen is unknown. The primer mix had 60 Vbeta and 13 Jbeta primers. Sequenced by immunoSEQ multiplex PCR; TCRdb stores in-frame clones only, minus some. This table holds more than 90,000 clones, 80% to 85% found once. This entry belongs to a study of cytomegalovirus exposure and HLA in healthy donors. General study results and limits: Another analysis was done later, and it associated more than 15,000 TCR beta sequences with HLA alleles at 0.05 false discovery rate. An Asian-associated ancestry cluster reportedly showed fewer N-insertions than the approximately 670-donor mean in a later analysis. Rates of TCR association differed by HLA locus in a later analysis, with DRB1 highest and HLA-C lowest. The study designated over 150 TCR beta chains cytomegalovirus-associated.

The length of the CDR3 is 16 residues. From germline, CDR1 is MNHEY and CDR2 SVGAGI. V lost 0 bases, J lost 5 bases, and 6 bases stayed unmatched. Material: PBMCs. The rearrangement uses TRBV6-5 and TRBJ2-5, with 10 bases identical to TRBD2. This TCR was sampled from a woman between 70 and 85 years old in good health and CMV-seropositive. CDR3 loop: CASSYSISGRRETQYF. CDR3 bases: TGTGCCAGCAGTTACTCGATTAGCGGGAGGAGGGAGACCCAGTACTTC.